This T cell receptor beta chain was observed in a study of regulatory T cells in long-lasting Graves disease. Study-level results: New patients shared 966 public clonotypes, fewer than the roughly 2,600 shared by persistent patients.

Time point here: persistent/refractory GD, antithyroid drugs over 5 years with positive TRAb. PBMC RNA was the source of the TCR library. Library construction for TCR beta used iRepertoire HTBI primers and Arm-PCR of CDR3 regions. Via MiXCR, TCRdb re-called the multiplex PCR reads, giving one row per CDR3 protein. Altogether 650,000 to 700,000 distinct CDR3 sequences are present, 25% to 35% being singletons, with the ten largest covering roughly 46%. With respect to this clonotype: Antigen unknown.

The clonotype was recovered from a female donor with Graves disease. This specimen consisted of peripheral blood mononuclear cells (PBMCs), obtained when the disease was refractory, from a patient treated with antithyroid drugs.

The CDR3 nucleotides are TGCAGCGTCTACCAAACGACAGGAATGAACACTGAAGCTTTCTTT. Protein sequence: CSVYQTTGMNTEAFF. The J gene is TRBJ1-1, the V gene TRBV29-1, with D possibly matching TRBD1 (6 bases). The CDR3 covers 15 residues. The V end lost 6 bases, the J end lost 0 bases, and 17 bases lay between the germline ends. The V gene's germline CDR1 is SQVTM and CDR2 ANQGSEA.